This T cell receptor (beta chain) emerged from a study of response to subunit inactivated influenza vaccine. Study-wide results and limits: Each seasonal influenza vaccination, the authors suggested, recruits few new T cells.

MiXCR, applied by TCRdb to the RT-PCR reads, yields one record per CDR3 protein. Of fewer than 600,000 distinct CDR3 sequences listed, 6% to 9% are singletons. With respect to this clonotype: What it binds is unknown.

V dropped 4 bases and J dropped 0; count of bases not matched to a gene: 7. The length of the CDR3 is 17 residues. Germline CDR1 and CDR2: SGHRS and YFSETQ. The source is a man between 50 and 69 years old who received an inactivated influenza vaccine. The chain carries TRBV5-1 and TRBJ1-6; 7 bases fit TRBD1. Specimen: PBMCs from blood, collected roughly 24 months after vaccination. The CDR3 DNA sequence: TGCGCCAGCAGCGCGGCAGGGGGAATCTCCTATAATTCACCCCTCCACTTT. This translates into CASSAAGGISYNSPLHF.